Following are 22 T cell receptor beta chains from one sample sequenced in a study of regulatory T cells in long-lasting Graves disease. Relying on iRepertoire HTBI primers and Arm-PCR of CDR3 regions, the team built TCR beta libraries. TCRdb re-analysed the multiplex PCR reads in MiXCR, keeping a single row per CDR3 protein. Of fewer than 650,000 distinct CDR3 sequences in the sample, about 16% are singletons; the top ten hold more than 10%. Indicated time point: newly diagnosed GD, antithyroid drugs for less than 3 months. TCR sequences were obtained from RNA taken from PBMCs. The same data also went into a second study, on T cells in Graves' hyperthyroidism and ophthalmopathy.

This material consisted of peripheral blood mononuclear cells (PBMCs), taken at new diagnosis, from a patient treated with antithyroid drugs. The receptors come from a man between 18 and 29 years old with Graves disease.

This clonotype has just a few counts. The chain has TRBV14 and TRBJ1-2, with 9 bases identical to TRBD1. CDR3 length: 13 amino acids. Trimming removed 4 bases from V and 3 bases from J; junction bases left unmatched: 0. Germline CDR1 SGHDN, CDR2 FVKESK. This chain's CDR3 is CASSRTGDYGYTF. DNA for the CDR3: TGTGCCAGCAGCCGGACAGGGGACTATGGCTACACCTTC.

Here the CDR3 reads CASSQGASGSYEQYF. DNA for the CDR3: TGCGCCAGCAGCCAAGGGGCTAGCGGTTCCTACGAGCAGTACTTC. This chain joins TRBV5-1 and TRBJ2-7; 7 bases agree with TRBD2. J lost 1 base, V lost 4 bases, and 8 bases had no gene match. Germline assignment: CDR1 SGHRS and CDR2 YFSETQ. This CDR3 has 15 residues.

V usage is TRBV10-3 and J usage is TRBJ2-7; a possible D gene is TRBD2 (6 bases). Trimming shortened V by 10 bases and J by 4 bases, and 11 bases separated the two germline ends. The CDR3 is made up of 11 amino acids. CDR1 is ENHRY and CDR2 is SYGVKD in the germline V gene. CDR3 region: CATETRYEQYF. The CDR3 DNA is TGTGCCACCGAGACTAGGTACGAGCAGTACTTC.

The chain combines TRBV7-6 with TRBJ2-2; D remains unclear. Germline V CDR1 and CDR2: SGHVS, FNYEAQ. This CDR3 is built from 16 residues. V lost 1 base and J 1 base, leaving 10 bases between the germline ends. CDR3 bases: TGTGCCAGCAGCTTAGGGCTGGGGTTGAACACCGGGGAGCTGTTTTTT. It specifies CASSLGLGLNTGELFF.

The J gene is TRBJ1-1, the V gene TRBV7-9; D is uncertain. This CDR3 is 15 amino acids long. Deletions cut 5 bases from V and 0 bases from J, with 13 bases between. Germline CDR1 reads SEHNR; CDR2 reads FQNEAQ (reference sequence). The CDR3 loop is CASSPGSIMNTEAFF. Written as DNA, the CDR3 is TGTGCCAGCAGCCCCGGCTCCATCATGAACACTGAAGCTTTCTTT.

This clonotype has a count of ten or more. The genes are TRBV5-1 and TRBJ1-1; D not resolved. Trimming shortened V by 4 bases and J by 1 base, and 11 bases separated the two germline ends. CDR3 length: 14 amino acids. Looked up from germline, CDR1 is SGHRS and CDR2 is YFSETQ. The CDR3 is CASSPGTTNTEAFF. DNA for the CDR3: TGCGCCAGCAGCCCCGGTACAACGAACACTGAAGCTTTCTTT. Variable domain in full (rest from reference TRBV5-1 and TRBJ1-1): KAGVTQTPRYLIKTRGQQVTLSCSPISGHRSVSWYQQTPGQGLQFLFEYFSETQRNKGNFPGRFSGRQFSNSRSEMNVSTLELGDSALYLCASSPGTTNTEAFFGQGTRLTVV.

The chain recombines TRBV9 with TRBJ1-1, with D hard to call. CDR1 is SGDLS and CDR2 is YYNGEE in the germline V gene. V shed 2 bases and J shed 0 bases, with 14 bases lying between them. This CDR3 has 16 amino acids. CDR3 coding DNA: TGTGCCAGCAGCGTGGCGGCGGGATTCATGAACACTGAAGCTTTCTTT. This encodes CASSVAAGFMNTEAFF.

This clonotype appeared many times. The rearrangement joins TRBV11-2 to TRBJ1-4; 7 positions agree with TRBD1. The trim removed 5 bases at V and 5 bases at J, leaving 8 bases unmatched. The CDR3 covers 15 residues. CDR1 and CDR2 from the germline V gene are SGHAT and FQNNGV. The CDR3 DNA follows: TGTGCCAGCAGCAAGCAGGGGGGGGGGAATGAAAAACTGTTTTTT. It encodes CASSKQGGGNEKLFF. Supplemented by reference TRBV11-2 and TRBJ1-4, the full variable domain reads EAGVAQSPRYKIIEKRQSVAFWCNPISGHATLYWYQQILGQGPKLLIQFQNNGVVDDSQLPKDRFSAERLKGVDSTLKIQPAKLEDSAVYLCASSKQGGGNEKLFFGSGTQLSVL.

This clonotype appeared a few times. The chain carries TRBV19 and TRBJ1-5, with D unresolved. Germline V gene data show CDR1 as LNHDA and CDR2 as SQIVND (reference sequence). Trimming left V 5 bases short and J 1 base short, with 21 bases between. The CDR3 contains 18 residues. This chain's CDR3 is CASSSDRTTRTSNQPQHF. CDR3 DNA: TGTGCCAGTAGTTCCGACCGGACGACGAGGACCAGCAATCAGCCCCAGCATTTT. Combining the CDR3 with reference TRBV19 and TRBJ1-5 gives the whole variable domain DGGITQSPKYLFRKEGQNVTLSCEQNLNHDAMYWYRQDPGQGLRLIYYSQIVNDFQKGDIAEGYSVSREKKESFPLTVTSAQKNPTAFYLCASSSDRTTRTSNQPQHFGDGTRLSIL.

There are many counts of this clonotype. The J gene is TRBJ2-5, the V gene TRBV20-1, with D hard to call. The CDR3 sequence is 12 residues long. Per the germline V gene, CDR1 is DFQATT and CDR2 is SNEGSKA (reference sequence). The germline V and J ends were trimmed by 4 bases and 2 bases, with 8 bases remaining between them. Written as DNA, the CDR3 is TGCAGTGCTAACCAAAATCAAGAGACCCAGTACTTC. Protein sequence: CSANQNQETQYF.

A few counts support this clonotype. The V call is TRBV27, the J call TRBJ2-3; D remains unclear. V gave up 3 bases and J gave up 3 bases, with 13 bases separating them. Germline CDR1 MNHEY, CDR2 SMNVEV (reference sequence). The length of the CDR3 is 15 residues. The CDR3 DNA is TGTGCCAGCAGTTTCGGCACAAGAAGGACAGATACGCAGTATTTT. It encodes CASSFGTRRTDTQYF.

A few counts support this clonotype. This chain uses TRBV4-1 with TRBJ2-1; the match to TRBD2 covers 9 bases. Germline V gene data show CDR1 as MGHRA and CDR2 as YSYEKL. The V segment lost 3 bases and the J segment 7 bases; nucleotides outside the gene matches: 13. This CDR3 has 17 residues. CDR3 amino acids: CASSHLKAGAGGNEQFF. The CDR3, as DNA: TGCGCCAGCAGCCATCTCAAAGCAGGAGCGGGAGGTAATGAGCAGTTCTTC.

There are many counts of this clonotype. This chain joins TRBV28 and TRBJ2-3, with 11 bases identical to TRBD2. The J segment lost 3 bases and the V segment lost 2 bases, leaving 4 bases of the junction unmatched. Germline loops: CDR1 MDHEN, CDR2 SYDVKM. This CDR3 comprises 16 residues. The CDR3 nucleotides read TGTGCCAGCAGTTTAAGGGGACTAGCGGTGACAGATACGCAGTATTTT. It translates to CASSLRGLAVTDTQYF.

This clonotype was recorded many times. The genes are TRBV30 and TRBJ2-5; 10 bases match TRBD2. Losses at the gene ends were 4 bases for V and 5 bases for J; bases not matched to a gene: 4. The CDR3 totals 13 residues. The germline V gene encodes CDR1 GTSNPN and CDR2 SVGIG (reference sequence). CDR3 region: CAWTSGSAETQYF. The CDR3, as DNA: TGTGCCTGGACTAGCGGGAGTGCTGAGACCCAGTACTTC.

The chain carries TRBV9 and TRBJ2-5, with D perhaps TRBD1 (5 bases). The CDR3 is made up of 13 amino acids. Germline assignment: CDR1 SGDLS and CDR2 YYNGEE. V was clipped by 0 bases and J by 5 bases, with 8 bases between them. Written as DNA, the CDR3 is TGTGCCAGCAGCGTAGGGACATTTGAGACCCAGTACTTC. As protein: CASSVGTFETQYF. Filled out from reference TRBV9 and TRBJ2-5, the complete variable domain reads DSGVTQTPKHLITATGQRVTLRCSPRSGDLSVYWYQQSLDQGLQFLIQYYNGEERAKGNILERFSAQQFPDLHSELNLSSLELGDSALYFCASSVGTFETQYFGPGTRLLVL.

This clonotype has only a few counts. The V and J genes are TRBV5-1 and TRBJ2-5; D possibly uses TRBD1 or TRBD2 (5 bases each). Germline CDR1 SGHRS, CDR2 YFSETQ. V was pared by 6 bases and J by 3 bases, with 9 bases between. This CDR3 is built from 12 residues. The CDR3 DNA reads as TGCGCCAGCAAGGGACCCGAAGAGACCCAGTACTTC. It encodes CASKGPEETQYF.

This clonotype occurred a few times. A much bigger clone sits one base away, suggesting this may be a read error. CDR3 bases: TGTGCCAGCAGTTCGACAGACCAAGAGACCCAGTACTTC. Its translation is CASSSTDQETQYF. The gene calls are TRBV28 and TRBJ2-5; weak D call: TRBD1 (5 bases). CDR1 MDHEN and CDR2 SYDVKM come from the germline V gene. The CDR3 spans 13 residues. The V and J ends lost 4 bases and 0 bases respectively, with 6 bases between them. The full variable domain, completed using reference TRBV28 and TRBJ2-5, is DVKVTQSSRYLVKRTGEKVFLECVQDMDHENMFWYRQDPGLGLRLIYFSYDVKMKEKGDIPEGYSVSREKKERFSLILESASTNQTSMYLCASSSTDQETQYFGPGTRLLVL.

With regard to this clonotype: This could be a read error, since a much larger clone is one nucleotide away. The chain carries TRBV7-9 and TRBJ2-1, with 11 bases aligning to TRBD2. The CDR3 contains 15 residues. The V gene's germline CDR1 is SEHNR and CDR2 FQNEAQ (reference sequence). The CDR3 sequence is CASSSGVAGGDERFF. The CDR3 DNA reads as TGTGCCAGCAGCTCTGGGGTAGCGGGAGGGGATGAGCGGTTCTTC.

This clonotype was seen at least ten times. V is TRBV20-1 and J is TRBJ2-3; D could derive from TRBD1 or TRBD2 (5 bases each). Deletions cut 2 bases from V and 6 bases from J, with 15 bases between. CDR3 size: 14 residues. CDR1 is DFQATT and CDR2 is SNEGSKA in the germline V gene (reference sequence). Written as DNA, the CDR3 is TGCAGTGCTAGAAGGGACCCAAATCGGGATACGCAGTATTTT. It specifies CSARRDPNRDTQYF.

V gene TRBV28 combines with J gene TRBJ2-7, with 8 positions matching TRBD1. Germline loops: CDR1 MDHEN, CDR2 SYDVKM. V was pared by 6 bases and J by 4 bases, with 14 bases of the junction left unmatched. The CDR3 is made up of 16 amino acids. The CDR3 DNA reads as TGTGCCAGCAGGGAGCTTCACAGGACAGGGAATTACGAGCAGTACTTC. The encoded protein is CASRELHRTGNYEQYF.

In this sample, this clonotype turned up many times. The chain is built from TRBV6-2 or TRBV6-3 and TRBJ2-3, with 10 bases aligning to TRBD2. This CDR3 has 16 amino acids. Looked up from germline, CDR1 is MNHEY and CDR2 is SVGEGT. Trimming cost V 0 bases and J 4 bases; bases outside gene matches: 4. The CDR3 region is CASSYSAGGPSDTQYF. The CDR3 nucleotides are TGTGCCAGCAGTTACTCAGCGGGAGGGCCCTCAGATACGCAGTATTTT.

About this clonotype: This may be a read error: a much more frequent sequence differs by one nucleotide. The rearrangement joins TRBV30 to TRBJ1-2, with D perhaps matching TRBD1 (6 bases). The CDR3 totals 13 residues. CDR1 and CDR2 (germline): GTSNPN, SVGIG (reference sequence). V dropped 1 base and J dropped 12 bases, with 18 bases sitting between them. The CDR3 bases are TGTGCCTGGAGTGATGGGGGCGCGATCGGCCACACCTTC. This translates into CAWSDGGAIGHTF.